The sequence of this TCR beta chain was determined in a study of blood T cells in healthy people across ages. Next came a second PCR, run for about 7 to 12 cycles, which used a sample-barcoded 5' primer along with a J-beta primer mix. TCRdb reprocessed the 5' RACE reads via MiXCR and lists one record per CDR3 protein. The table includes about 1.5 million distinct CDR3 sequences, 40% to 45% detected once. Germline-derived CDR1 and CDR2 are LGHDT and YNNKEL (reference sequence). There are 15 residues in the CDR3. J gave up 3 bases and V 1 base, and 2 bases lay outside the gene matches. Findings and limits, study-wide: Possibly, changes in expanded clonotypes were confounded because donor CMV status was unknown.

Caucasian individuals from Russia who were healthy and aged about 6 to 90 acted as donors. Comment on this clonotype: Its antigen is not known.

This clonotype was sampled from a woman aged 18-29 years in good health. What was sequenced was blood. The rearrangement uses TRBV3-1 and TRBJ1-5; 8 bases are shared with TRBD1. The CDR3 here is CASSQAGQVNQPQHF. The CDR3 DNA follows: TGTGCCAGCAGCCAAGCGGGACAGGTCAATCAGCCCCAGCATTTT. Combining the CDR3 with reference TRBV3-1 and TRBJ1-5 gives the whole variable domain DTAVSQTPKYLVTQMGNDKSIKCEQNLGHDTMYWYKQDSKKFLKIMFSYNNKELIINETVPNRFSPKSPDKAHLNLHINSLELGDSAVYFCASSQAGQVNQPQHFGDGTRLSIL.